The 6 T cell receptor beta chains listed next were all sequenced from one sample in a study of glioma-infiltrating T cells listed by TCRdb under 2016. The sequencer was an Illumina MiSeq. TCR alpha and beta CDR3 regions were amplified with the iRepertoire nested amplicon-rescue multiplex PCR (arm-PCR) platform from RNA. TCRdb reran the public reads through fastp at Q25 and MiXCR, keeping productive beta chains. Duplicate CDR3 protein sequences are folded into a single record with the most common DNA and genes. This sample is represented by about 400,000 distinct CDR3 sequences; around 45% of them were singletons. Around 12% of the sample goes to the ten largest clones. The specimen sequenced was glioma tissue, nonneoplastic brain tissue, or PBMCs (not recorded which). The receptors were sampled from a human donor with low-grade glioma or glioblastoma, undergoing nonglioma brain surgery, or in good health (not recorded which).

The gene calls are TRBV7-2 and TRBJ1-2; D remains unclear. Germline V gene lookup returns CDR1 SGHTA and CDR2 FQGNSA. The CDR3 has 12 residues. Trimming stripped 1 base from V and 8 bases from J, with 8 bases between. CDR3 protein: CASSLVKQGYTF. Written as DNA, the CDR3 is TGTGCCAGCAGCTTAGTAAAACAAGGCTACACCTTC.

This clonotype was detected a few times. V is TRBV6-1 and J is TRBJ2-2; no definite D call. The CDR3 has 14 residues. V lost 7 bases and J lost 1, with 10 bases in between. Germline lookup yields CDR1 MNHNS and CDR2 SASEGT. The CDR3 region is CASNLRGNTGELFF. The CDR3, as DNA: TGTGCCAGCAACTTAAGAGGGAACACCGGGGAGCTGTTTTTT.

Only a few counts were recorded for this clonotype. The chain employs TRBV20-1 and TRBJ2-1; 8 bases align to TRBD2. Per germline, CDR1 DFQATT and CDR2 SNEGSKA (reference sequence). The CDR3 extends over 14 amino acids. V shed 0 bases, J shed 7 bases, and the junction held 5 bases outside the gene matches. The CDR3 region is CSARDGGTRNEQFF. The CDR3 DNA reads TGCAGTGCTAGAGATGGAGGGACTAGAAATGAGCAGTTCTTC.

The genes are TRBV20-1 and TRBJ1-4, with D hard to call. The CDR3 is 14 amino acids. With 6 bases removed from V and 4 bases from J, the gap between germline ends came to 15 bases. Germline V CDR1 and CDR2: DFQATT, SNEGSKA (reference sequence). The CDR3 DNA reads TGCAGTGCGGGGAAGGGCGACGGTAATGAAAAACTGTTTTTT. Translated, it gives CSAGKGDGNEKLFF.

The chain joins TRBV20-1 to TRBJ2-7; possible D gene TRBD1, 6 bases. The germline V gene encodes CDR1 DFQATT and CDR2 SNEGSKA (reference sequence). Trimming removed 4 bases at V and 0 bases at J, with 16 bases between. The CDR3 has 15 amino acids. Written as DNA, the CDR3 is TGCAGTGCTAACTCCGGGACAAGGAGCTCCTACGAGCAGTACTTC. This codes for CSANSGTRSSYEQYF.

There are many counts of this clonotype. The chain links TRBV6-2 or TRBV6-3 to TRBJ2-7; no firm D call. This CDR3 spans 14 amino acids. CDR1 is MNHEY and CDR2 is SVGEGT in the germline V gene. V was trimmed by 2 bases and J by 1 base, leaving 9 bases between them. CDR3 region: CASSYQVGSYEQYF. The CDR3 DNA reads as TGTGCCAGCAGTTACCAGGTCGGGTCCTACGAGCAGTACTTC.